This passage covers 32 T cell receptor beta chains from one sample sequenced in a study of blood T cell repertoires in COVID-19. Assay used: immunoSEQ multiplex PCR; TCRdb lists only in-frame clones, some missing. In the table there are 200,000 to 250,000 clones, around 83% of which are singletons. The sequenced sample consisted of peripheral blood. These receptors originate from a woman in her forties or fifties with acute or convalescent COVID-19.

The DNA for the CDR3 is TGCGCCAGCAGCAGGGGGTGGGACGGATCCACAGATACGCAGTATTTT. Translation: CASSRGWDGSTDTQYF. The chain is built from TRBV5-1 and TRBJ2-3; D is perhaps TRBD1 (6 bases). The length of the CDR3 is 16 residues. Per the germline V gene, CDR1 is SGHRS and CDR2 is YFSETQ. V dropped 4 bases and J dropped 2 bases, with 17 bases sitting between them.

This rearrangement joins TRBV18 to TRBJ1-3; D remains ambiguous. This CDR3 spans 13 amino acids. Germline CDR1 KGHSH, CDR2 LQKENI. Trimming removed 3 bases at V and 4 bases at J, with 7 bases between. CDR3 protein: CASSPSLGNTIYF. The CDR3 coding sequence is TGTGCCAGCTCACCTTCACTAGGAAACACCATATATTTT.

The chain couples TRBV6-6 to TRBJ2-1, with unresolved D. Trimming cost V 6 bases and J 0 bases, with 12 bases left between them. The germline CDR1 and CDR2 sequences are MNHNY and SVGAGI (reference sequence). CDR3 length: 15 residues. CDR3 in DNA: TGTGCCAGCAGCCCACGCCGGAGCTCCTACAATGAGCAGTTCTTC. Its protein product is CASSPRRSSYNEQFF.

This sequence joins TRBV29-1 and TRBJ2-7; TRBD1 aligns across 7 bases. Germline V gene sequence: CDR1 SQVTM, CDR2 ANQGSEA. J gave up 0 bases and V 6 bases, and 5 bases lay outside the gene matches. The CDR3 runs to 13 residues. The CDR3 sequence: CSVGDSLSYEQYF. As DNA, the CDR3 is TGCAGCGTAGGGGACAGCCTCTCCTACGAGCAGTACTTC.

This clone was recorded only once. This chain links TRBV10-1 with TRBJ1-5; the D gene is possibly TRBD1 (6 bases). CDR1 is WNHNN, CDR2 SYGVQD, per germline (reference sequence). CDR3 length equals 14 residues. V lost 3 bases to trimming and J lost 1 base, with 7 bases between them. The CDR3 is CASSEGGSNQPQHF. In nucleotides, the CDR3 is TGCGCCAGCAGTGAAGGGGGAAGCAATCAGCCCCAGCATTTT.

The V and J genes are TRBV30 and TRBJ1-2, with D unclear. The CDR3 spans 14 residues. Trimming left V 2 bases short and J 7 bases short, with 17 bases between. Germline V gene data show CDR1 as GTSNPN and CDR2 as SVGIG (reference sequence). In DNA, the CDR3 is TGTGCCTGGAGTACCCGACAAGCTTCGCTTGGCTACACCTTC. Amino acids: CAWSTRQASLGYTF.

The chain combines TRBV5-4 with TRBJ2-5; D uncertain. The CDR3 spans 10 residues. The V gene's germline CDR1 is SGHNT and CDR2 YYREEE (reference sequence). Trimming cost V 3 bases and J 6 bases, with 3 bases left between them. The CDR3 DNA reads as TGTGCCAGCAGCTGGCAGACCCAGTACTTC. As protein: CASSWQTQYF.

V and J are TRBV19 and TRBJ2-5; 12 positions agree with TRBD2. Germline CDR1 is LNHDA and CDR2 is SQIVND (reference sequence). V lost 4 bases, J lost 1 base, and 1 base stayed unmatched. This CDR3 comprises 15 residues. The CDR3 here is CASSTSGGGQETQYF. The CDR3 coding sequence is TGTGCCAGTAGTACTAGCGGGGGGGGCCAAGAGACCCAGTACTTC.

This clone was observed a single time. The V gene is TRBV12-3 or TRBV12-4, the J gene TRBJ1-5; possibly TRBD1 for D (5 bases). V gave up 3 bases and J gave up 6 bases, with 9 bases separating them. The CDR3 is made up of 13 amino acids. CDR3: CASSLGGVQPQHF. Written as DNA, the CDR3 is TGTGCCAGCAGTTTGGGGGGGGTTCAGCCCCAGCATTTT.

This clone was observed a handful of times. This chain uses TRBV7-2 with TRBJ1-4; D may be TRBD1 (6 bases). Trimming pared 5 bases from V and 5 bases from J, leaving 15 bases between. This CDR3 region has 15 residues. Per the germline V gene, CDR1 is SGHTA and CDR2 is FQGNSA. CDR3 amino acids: CASSPRGGQNEKLFF. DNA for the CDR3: TGTGCCAGCAGCCCGCGGGGGGGGCAGAATGAAAAACTGTTTTTT.

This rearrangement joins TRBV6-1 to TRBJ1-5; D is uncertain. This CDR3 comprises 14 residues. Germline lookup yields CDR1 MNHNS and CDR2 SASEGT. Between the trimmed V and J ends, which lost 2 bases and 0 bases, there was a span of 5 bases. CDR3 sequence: CASSEPYSNQPQHF. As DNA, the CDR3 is TGTGCCAGCAGTGAACCTTATAGCAATCAGCCCCAGCATTTT.

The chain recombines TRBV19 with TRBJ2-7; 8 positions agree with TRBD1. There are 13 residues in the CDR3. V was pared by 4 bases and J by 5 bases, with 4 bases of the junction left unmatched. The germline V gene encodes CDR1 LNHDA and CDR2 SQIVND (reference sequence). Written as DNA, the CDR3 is TGTGCCAGTAGTAGACAGGGGTCCCACGAGCAGTACTTC. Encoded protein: CASSRQGSHEQYF.

CDR3 region: CASSQQGGTPDTQYF. The CDR3 region has the DNA TGTGCCAGCAGCCAACAGGGTGGCACTCCAGATACGCAGTATTTT. This chain uses TRBV7-3 with TRBJ2-3, with D tentatively TRBD1 (6 bases). CDR1 and CDR2 (germline): SGHTA, FQGTGA. V lost 5 bases and J 4 bases, leaving 16 bases between the germline ends. CDR3 length: 15 residues.

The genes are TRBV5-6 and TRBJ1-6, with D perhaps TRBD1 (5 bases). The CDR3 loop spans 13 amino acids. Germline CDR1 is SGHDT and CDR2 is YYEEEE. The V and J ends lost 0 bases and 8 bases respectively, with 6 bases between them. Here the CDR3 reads CASSLGGDSPLHF. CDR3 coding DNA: TGTGCCAGCAGCTTGGGGGGGGATTCACCCCTCCACTTT.

In DNA form, the CDR3 reads TGTGCCAGCAGCTTACAGAGCGGGCCGGCGGAGGAGACCCAGTACTTC. It translates to CASSLQSGPAEETQYF. The rearrangement uses TRBV7-2 and TRBJ2-5; D is possibly TRBD2 (6 bases). Trimming left V 2 bases short and J 5 bases short, with 18 bases between. This CDR3 is built from 16 residues. CDR1 and CDR2 from the germline V gene are SGHTA and FQGNSA.

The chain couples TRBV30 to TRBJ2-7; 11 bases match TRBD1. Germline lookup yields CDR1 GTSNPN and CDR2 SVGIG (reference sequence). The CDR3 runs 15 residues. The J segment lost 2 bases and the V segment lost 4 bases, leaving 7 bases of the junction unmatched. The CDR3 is CAWTEDRGLAYEQYF. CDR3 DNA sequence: TGTGCCTGGACAGAGGACAGGGGGCTGGCCTACGAGCAGTACTTC. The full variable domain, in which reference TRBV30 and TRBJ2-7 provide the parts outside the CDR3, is SQTIHQWPATLVQPVGSPLSLECTVEGTSNPNLYWYRQAAGRGLQLLFYSVGIGQISSEVPQNLSASRPQDRQFILSSKKLLLSDSGFYLCAWTEDRGLAYEQYFGPGTRLTVT.

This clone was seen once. CDR3 amino acids: CASSEVPGNTIYF. CDR3 sequence (DNA): TGTGCCAGCAGTGAAGTTCCAGGAAACACCATATATTTT. The chain combines TRBV6-1 with TRBJ1-3; D uncertain. CDR3 length equals 13 residues. Germline V gene data show CDR1 as MNHNS and CDR2 as SASEGT. Trimming took 1 base from V and 4 from J, leaving 5 bases between them.

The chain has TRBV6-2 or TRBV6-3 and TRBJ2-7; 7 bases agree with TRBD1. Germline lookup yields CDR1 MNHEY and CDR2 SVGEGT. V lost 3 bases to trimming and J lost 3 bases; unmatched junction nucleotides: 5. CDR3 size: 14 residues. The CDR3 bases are TGTGCCAGCAGTTATGGGACAGAGGTCTACGAGCAGTACTTC. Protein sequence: CASSYGTEVYEQYF.

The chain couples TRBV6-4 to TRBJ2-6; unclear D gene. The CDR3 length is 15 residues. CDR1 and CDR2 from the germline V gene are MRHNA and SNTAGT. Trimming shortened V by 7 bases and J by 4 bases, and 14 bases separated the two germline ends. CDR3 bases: TGTGCCAGCACCCCCGTGTCAGGAGGGGCCAACGTCCTGACTTTC. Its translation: CASTPVSGGANVLTF.

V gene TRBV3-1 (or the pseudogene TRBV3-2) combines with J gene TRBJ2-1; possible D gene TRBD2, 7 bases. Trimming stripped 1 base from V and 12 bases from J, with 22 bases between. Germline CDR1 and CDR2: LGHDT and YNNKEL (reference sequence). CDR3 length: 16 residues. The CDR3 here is CASSQVVGGGPVGQFF. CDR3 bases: TGTGCCAGCAGCCAAGTGGTAGGGGGGGGGCCTGTAGGGCAGTTCTTC.

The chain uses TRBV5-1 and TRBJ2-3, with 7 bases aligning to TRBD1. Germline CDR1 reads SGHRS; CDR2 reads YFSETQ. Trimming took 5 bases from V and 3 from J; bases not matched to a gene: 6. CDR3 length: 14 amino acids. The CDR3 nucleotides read TGCGCCAGCAGGACAGGGAGAAAGACAGATACGCAGTATTTT. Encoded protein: CASRTGRKTDTQYF.

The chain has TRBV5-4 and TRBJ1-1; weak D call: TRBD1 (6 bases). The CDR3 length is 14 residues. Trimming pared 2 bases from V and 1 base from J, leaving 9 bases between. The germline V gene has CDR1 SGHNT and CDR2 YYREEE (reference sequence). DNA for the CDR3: TGTGCCAGCAGCTTAGGGACAAAGAACACTGAAGCTTTCTTT. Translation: CASSLGTKNTEAFF.

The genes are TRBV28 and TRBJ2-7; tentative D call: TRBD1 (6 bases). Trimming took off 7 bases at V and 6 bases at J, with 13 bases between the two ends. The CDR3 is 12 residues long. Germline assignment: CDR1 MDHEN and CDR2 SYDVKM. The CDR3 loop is CASTQKGVEQYF. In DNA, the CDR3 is TGTGCCAGCACCCAAAAGGGGGTCGAGCAGTACTTC. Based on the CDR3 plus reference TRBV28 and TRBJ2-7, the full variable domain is DVKVTQSSRYLVKRTGEKVFLECVQDMDHENMFWYRQDPGLGLRLIYFSYDVKMKEKGDIPEGYSVSREKKERFSLILESASTNQTSMYLCASTQKGVEQYFGPGTRLTVT.

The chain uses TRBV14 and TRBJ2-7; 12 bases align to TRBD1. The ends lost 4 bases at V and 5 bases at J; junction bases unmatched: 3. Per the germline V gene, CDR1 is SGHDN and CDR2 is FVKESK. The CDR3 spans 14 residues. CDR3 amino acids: CASSRGTGGNEQYF. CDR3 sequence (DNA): TGTGCCAGCAGCCGCGGGACAGGGGGCAACGAGCAGTACTTC.

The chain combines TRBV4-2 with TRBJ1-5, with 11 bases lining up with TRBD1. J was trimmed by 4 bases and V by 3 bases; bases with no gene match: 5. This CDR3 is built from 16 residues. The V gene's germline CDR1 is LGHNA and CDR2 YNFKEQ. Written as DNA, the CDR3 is TGTGCCAGCAGCCAGGGGGACAGGGGGGAAAATCAGCCCCAGCATTTT. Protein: CASSQGDRGENQPQHF.

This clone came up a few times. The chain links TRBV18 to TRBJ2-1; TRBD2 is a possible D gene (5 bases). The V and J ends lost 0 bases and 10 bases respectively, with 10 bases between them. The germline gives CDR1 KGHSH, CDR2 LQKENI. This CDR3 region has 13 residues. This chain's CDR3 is CASSPPRVREQFF. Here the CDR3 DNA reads TGTGCCAGCTCACCACCGAGGGTAAGAGAGCAGTTCTTC.

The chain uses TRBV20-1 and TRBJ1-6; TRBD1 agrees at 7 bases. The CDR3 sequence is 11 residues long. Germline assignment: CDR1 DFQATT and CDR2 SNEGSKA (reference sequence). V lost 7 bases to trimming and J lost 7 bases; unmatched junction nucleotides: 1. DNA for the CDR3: TGCAGTGTACAGGGGAATTCACCCCTCCACTTT. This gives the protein CSVQGNSPLHF.

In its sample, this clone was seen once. CDR3 in amino acids: CASSPLPVNTEAFF. CDR3 coding DNA: TGTGCCAGTAGTCCCCTCCCGGTGAACACTGAAGCTTTCTTT. The chain joins TRBV19 to TRBJ1-1; D not resolved. V lost 5 bases and J 0 bases, leaving 10 bases between the germline ends. The CDR3 is 14 residues long. Germline V gene lookup returns CDR1 LNHDA and CDR2 SQIVND (reference sequence). The complete variable domain, with remaining parts taken from reference TRBV19 and TRBJ1-1, reads DGGITQSPKYLFRKEGQNVTLSCEQNLNHDAMYWYRQDPGQGLRLIYYSQIVNDFQKGDIAEGYSVSREKKESFPLTVTSAQKNPTAFYLCASSPLPVNTEAFFGQGTRLTVV.

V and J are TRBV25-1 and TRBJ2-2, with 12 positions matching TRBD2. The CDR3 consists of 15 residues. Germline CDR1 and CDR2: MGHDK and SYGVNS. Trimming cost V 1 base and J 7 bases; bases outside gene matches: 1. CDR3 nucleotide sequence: TGTGCCAGCAGTGAATCTAGCGGGAGGGGCGGGGAGCTGTTTTTT. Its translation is CASSESSGRGGELFF.

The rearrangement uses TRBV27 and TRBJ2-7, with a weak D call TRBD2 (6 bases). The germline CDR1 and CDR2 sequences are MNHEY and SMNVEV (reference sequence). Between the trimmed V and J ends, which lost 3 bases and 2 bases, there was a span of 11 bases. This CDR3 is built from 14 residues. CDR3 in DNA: TGTGCCAGCAGTTTGGCCGGGAGACCCTACGAGCAGTACTTC. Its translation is CASSLAGRPYEQYF.

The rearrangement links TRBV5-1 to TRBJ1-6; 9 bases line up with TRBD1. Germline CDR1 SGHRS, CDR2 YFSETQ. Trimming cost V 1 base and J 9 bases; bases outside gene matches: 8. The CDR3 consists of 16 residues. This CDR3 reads CASSLSNRGPGSPLHF. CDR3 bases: TGCGCCAGCAGCTTGTCTAACAGGGGGCCGGGTTCACCCCTCCACTTT.

As DNA, the CDR3 is TGTGCCAGCAGTGAAATCTCGGGATTTCTAGCCAAAAACATTCAGTACTTC. Encoded protein: CASSEISGFLAKNIQYF. The chain combines TRBV6-1 with TRBJ2-4; D is possibly TRBD2 (5 bases). CDR1 is MNHNS, CDR2 SASEGT, per germline. The CDR3 is 17 residues long. V lost 2 bases to trimming and J lost 0 bases, with 14 bases between them.